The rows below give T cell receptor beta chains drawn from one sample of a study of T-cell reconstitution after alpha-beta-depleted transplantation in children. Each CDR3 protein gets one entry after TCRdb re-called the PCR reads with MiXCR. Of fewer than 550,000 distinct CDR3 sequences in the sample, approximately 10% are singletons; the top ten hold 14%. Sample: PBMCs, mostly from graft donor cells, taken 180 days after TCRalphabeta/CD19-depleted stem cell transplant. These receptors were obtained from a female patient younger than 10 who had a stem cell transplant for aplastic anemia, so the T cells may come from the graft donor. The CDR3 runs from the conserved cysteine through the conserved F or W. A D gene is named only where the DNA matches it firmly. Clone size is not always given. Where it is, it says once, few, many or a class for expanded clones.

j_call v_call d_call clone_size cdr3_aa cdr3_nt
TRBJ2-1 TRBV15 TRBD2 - CASYLGLAGGEAYNEQFF TGTGCCAGCTACCTGGGACTAGCGGGAGGGGAAGCCTACAATGAGCAGTTCTTC
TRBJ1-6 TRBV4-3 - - CASSQGPSSYNSPLHF TGCGCCAGCAGCCAAGGCCCGAGCTCCTATAATTCACCCCTCCACTTT
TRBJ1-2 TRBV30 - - CAWSVRMGLTF TGTGCCTGGAGTGTACGGATGGGGCTCACCTTC
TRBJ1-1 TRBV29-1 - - CSVEWRVLMNTEAFF TGCAGCGTTGAATGGAGGGTACTCATGAACACTGAAGCTTTCTTT
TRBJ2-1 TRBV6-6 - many CASSYSMWAKQFF TGTGCCAGCAGTTACTCGATGTGGGCGAAGCAGTTCTTC
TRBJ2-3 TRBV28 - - CASRRPSSAPPTDTQYF TGTGCCAGCAGGCGCCCCTCTAGCGCCCCTCCCACAGATACGCAGTATTTT
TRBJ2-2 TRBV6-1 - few CASSPRHWGGTGELFF TGTGCCAGCAGTCCCCGTCATTGGGGCGGAACCGGGGAGCTGTTTTTT
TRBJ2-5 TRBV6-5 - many CASSLPAGAGKETQYF TGTGCCAGCAGTCTGCCCGCGGGGGCCGGGAAAGAGACCCAGTACTTC
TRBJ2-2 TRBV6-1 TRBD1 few CASREQGSTGELFF TGTGCCAGCAGGGAACAGGGGAGCACCGGGGAGCTGTTTTTT
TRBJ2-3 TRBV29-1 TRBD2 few CSVRRGSDTQYF TGCAGCGTCCGCCGCGGGAGCGATACGCAGTATTTT
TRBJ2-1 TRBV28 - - CASSLIGVWNEQFF TGTGCCAGCAGTTTAATCGGGGTTTGGAATGAGCAGTTCTTC
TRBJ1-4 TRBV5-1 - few CASSLGQLATNEKLFF TGCGCCAGCAGCTTGGGACAGCTTGCAACTAATGAAAAACTGTTTTTT
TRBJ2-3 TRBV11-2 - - CASSLRLVITDTQYF TGTGCCAGCAGCTTACGTCTAGTCATTACAGATACGCAGTATTTT
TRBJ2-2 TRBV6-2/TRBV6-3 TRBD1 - CASSEQGMGTGELFF TGTGCCAGCAGCGAACAGGGGATGGGCACCGGGGAGCTGTTTTTT
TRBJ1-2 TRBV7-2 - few CASSLVRVGDYGYTF TGTGCCAGCAGCTTAGTCCGGGTGGGGGACTATGGCTACACCTTC
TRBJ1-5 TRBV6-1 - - CASSGGRRNQPQHF TGTGCCAGCAGTGGGGGACGGAGAAATCAGCCCCAGCATTTT
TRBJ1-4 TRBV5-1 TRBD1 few CASSLAGTGGEKLFF TGCGCCAGCAGCTTGGCCGGGACAGGAGGCGAAAAACTGTTTTTT
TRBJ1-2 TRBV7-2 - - CASSLEGFGGTGYTF TGTGCCAGCAGCTTAGAGGGTTTCGGGGGAACCGGCTACACCTTC
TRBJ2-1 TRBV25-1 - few CASSESRGADSYNEQFF TGTGCCAGCAGTGAATCCAGGGGCGCGGACTCCTACAATGAGCAGTTCTTC
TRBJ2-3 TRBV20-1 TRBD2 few CSAKLASGKADTQYF TGCAGTGCTAAGTTGGCTAGCGGGAAAGCAGATACGCAGTATTTT
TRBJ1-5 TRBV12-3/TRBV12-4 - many CASSTGQGRMDQPQHF TGTGCCAGCAGCACTGGGCAGGGCAGGATGGATCAGCCCCAGCATTTT
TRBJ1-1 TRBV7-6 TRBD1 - CASSWGTGVNTEAFF TGTGCCAGCAGCTGGGGGACAGGGGTGAACACTGAAGCTTTCTTT
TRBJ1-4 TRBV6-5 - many CASSTENREEKLFF TGTGCCAGCAGTACCGAAAACCGGGAGGAAAAACTGTTTTTT
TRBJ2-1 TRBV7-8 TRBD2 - CASSSSGGRPYNEQFF TGTGCCAGCAGCTCTAGTGGCGGGAGGCCCTACAATGAGCAGTTCTTC
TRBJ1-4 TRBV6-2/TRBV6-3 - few CASSYGTWASTNEKLFF TGTGCCAGCAGTTACGGGACATGGGCTTCAACTAATGAAAAACTGTTTTTT
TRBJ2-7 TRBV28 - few CASSPGQIHEQYF TGTGCCAGCAGTCCAGGACAGATCCACGAGCAGTACTTC
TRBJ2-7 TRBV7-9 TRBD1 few CASSPRNDRGLYEQYF TGTGCCAGCAGCCCCCGAAACGACAGGGGGCTCTACGAGCAGTACTTC
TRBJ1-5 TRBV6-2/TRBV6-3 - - CASSLGRPVTRPQHF TGTGCCAGCAGCCTAGGACGGCCCGTCACCAGGCCCCAGCATTTT
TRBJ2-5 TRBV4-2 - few CASSPGPLETQYF TGTGCCAGCAGCCCGGGACCGTTAGAGACCCAGTACTTC
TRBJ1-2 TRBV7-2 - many CASSLDFSQLTF TGTGCCAGCAGCTTAGATTTCAGCCAGCTCACCTTC
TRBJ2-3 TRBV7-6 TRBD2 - CASSQPQREGRKNTQYF TGTGCCAGCAGCCAACCCCAGCGGGAGGGCCGAAAGAATACGCAGTATTTT
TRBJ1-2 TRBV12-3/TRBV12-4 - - CASVRGGYGYTF TGTGCCAGCGTTCGGGGGGGATACGGCTACACCTTC
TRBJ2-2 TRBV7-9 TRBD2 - CASSALAGLTGELFF TGTGCCAGCAGCGCCCTAGCGGGCCTCACCGGGGAGCTGTTTTTT
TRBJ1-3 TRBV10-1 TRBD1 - CASSNGTGGLNTIYF TGCGCCAGCTCGAACGGGACAGGGGGCCTGAACACCATATATTTT
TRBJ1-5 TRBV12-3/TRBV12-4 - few CASSYDRNQPQHF TGTGCCAGCAGCTACGACAGAAATCAGCCCCAGCATTTT
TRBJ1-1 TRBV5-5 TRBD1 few CASSLVYRGSLVTAEAFF TGTGCCAGCAGCTTGGTATACAGGGGATCGTTGGTAACTGCTGAAGCTTTCTTT
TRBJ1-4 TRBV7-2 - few CASSPDLNEKLFF TGTGCCAGCAGCCCAGACCTTAATGAAAAACTGTTTTTT
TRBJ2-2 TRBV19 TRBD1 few CASSSHRGRTGELFF TGTGCCAGTAGTTCTCACAGGGGGCGCACCGGGGAGCTGTTTTTT
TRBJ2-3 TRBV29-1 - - CSVRWRVTDTQYF TGCAGCGTTCGATGGCGGGTCACAGATACGCAGTATTTT
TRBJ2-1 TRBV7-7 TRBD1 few CASSHGTVDNEQFF TGTGCCAGCAGCCATGGGACAGTGGACAATGAGCAGTTCTTC
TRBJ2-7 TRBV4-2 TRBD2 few CASSQAGGPTYEQYF TGTGCCAGCAGCCAAGCGGGAGGCCCAACCTACGAGCAGTACTTC